The rows below give T cell receptor beta chains drawn from one sample of a study of blood T cells in healthy people across ages. TCRdb itself ran the 5' RACE reads through MiXCR, one entry per CDR3 protein. In the table there are about 800,000 distinct CDR3 sequences, 55% to 70% of which are singletons. The sample was blood. The receptors here all came from a man aged 30-40 years in good health. Each CDR3 is given with its conserved first and last residue.

V | CDR3
TRBV30 | CALRGGGCEQYF
TRBV12-3/TRBV12-4 | CASSSGTGGEKLFF
TRBV7-2 | CASSLSGIIDQPQHF
TRBV4-1 | CASSQISGKPYNEQFF
TRBV12-3/TRBV12-4 | CASSLLTDYEQYF
TRBV2 | CASSEGQSISPLHF
TRBV7-3 | CASSLRAGRAYEQYF
TRBV5-1 | CASSPGHTSTDTQYF
TRBV29-1 | CSVARTGGVLDYGYTF
TRBV7-2 | CASSSISRDRLNSDTQYF
TRBV7-2 | CASSLVPRGSLITGELFF
TRBV19 | CASSIRTDLAKNIQYF
TRBV20-1 | CSANPGAGGSTDTQYF
TRBV5-1 | CASSLGPDLAGVYEQYF